This T cell receptor (beta chain) is from a study of monozygotic twins with inflammatory bowel disease. General observations from the study: Compared with healthy twins, IBD patients shared fewer clonotypes with others, especially with disease activity. Inverse Simpson values showed less TCRbeta diversity in IBD patients than in their healthy co-twins.

UMIs incorporating a 6-nucleotide sample barcode were appended by means of template switching. TCRdb derives one entry per CDR3 protein from the 5' RACE reads, leaving out DNA. Its clone listing holds 200,000 to 250,000 distinct CDR3 sequences. CDR3 length: 14 residues. In germline, CDR1 is MNHEY, CDR2 SVGEGT. Of note for this clonotype: Its target is not known.

The V and J genes are TRBV6-2 or TRBV6-3 and TRBJ2-1; TCRdb names TRBD2, which stays unverified in the absence of DNA. The clonotype originates from a human donor with ulcerative colitis or Crohn's disease, or a healthy co-twin of an affected twin (not recorded which). Material: blood. The CDR3 reads CASRNPAGGYEQFF.